These 28 T cell receptor beta chains were all obtained from the same sample, sequenced in a study of blood T cell repertoires in COVID-19. The assay was immunoSEQ multiplex PCR, and TCRdb's table has in-frame clones only and misses some. The table has about 220,000 clones, around nine tenths seen once; the top ten hold under 15%. The sample consisted of PBMCs or T cells enriched from blood (not recorded which). The receptor source for this set is a woman in her forties or fifties with acute COVID-19.

The chain is built from TRBV7-3 and TRBJ2-1, with 8 bases that match TRBD2. Germline CDR1 is SGHTA and CDR2 is FQGTGA. V trimming: 2 bases; J trimming: 7 bases; junction bases outside the gene matches: 10. CDR3 length: 16 amino acids. This CDR3 is CASSLLTGGSLNEQFF. The CDR3, as DNA: TGTGCCAGCAGCTTATTAACGGGAGGGTCTTTGAATGAGCAGTTCTTC.

In regard to this clone: This sample includes further DNA sequences coding for the same CDR3. The V gene is TRBV27, the J gene TRBJ2-7; 11 positions agree with TRBD2. V lost 5 bases and J lost 4; bases outside the gene matches: 4. Germline CDR1 and CDR2: MNHEY and SMNVEV (reference sequence). The CDR3 spans 14 residues. The CDR3 nucleotides are TGTGCCAGCAGTCCGGGACTAGCGGTTTACGAGCAGTACTTC. Amino acid sequence: CASSPGLAVYEQYF.

J is TRBJ2-7 and V is TRBV7-9; 8 nucleotides align to TRBD1. CDR3 size: 15 residues. Germline V gives CDR1 SEHNR, CDR2 FQNEAQ (reference sequence). The V gene end was trimmed by 1 base and the J gene end by 4 bases; junction bases not matched to a gene: 6. Here the CDR3 reads CASSLEAGGRYEQYF. The CDR3 DNA reads TGTGCCAGCAGCTTAGAGGCAGGGGGCCGATACGAGCAGTACTTC.

The chain couples TRBV19 to TRBJ2-6; TRBD2 might be the D (5 bases). Germline-derived CDR1 and CDR2 are LNHDA and SQIVND (reference sequence). V lost 10 bases to trimming and J lost 4 bases, with 17 bases between them. This CDR3 is built from 15 residues. The CDR3, as DNA: TGTGCCACCGAACTAGGGTCTGACGGGGCCAACGTCCTGACTTTC. It yields the protein CATELGSDGANVLTF.

This chain connects TRBV7-2 to TRBJ2-7, with 11 bases fitting TRBD1. This CDR3 contains 16 residues. Germline V gives CDR1 SGHTA, CDR2 FQGNSA. The junction had 7 bases not matched to a gene; V was cut back by 5 bases and J by 1 base. The CDR3 protein is CASSDLGTGGSYEQYF. The CDR3 DNA sequence: TGTGCCAGCAGCGACCTCGGGACAGGGGGGTCCTACGAGCAGTACTTC. The full variable domain, rest sourced from reference TRBV7-2 and TRBJ2-7, is GAGVSQSPSNKVTEKGKDVELRCDPISGHTALYWYRQSLGQGLEFLIYFQGNSAPDKSGLPSDRFSAERTGGSVSTLTIQRTQQEDSAVYLCASSDLGTGGSYEQYFGPGTRLTVT.

In its sample, this clone was seen a few times. The chain combines TRBV5-4 with TRBJ1-2; 7 nucleotides agree with TRBD1. This CDR3 spans 15 amino acids. J gave up 8 bases and V 0 bases, and 10 bases lay outside the gene matches. Germline CDR1 is SGHNT and CDR2 is YYREEE (reference sequence). Here the CDR3 reads CASSLDRGPLGGYTF. The CDR3 DNA is TGTGCCAGCAGCTTGGACAGGGGACCTTTAGGCGGCTACACCTTC.

The chain has TRBV28 and TRBJ2-7; possible D gene TRBD2, 5 bases. Germline lookup yields CDR1 MDHEN and CDR2 SYDVKM. The CDR3 loop spans 15 amino acids. Deletions cut 3 bases from V and 2 bases from J, with 14 bases between. The CDR3 nucleotides read TGTGCCAGCAGTTTGACCTGGGTCGGGGCCTACGAGCAGTACTTC. This sequence encodes CASSLTWVGAYEQYF. Supplemented by reference TRBV28 and TRBJ2-7, the full variable domain reads DVKVTQSSRYLVKRTGEKVFLECVQDMDHENMFWYRQDPGLGLRLIYFSYDVKMKEKGDIPEGYSVSREKKERFSLILESASTNQTSMYLCASSLTWVGAYEQYFGPGTRLTVT.

The chain employs TRBV19 and TRBJ2-1; tentative D call: TRBD2 (5 bases). V lost 3 bases, J lost 9 bases, and 9 bases lay in between. This CDR3 is built from 12 residues. Germline values: CDR1 LNHDA, CDR2 SQIVND (reference sequence). The CDR3 bases are TGTGCCAGTAGTATTAGCGTAGGTGAGCAGTTCTTC. The encoded protein is CASSISVGEQFF.

This rearrangement joins TRBV5-4 to TRBJ2-2; TRBD1 matches 11 bases. Trimming removed 4 bases from V and 7 bases from J; junction bases left unmatched: 9. The CDR3 totals 16 residues. Looked up from germline, CDR1 is SGHNT and CDR2 is YYREEE (reference sequence). CDR3 sequence: CASSAGQGARNGELFF. The CDR3 coding sequence is TGTGCCAGCAGCGCCGGACAGGGGGCGCGTAACGGGGAGCTGTTTTTT. Complete variable domain (other parts from reference TRBV5-4 and TRBJ2-2): ETGVTQSPTHLIKTRGQQVTLRCSSQSGHNTVSWYQQALGQGPQFIFQYYREEENGRGNFPPRFSGLQFPNYSSELNVNALELDDSALYLCASSAGQGARNGELFFGEGSRLTVL.

The gene calls are TRBV2 and TRBJ2-7, with 7 bases fitting TRBD2. CDR1 and CDR2 from the germline V gene are SNHLY and FYNNEI. J lost 3 bases, V lost 2 bases, and 10 bases had no gene match. This CDR3 contains 16 residues. This chain's CDR3 is CASSERDYQRYYEQYF. In nucleotides, the CDR3 is TGTGCCAGCAGTGAAAGGGACTATCAGCGGTACTACGAGCAGTACTTC.

The chain employs TRBV28 and TRBJ2-7; TRBD1 matches at 8 bases. V was clipped by 4 bases and J by 5 bases; unmatched bases: 16. CDR1 is MDHEN, CDR2 SYDVKM, per germline. CDR3 length equals 17 residues. The chain's CDR3 is CASSSPGRGQGMHEQYF. CDR3 bases: TGTGCCAGCAGTTCCCCGGGTCGAGGACAGGGTATGCACGAGCAGTACTTC.

This clone occurred once. V is TRBV5-1 and J is TRBJ2-1, with D perhaps matching TRBD2 (6 bases). The germline CDR1 and CDR2 sequences are SGHRS and YFSETQ. The CDR3 has 16 amino acids. The V gene lost 4 bases and the J gene lost 0 bases, with 14 bases spanning the gap. In nucleotides, the CDR3 is TGCGCCAGCAGCCGGGGGATGGGAGACTCCTACAATGAGCAGTTCTTC. Translation: CASSRGMGDSYNEQFF.

On this clone: One end of the junction varies from germline; a read error may be responsible. CDR3 sequence reads: CASSYGLNHGYTF. The CDR3 DNA reads TGTGCCAGCAGCTACGGACTTAACCATGGCTACACCTTC. This chain connects TRBV13 to TRBJ1-2; D remains unclear. This CDR3 is 13 amino acids long. From germline, CDR1 is PRHDT and CDR2 FYEKMQ (reference sequence).

The chain employs TRBV19 and TRBJ2-4, with D perhaps TRBD2 (5 bases). Germline V gene sequence: CDR1 LNHDA, CDR2 SQIVND (reference sequence). The CDR3 is made up of 15 amino acids. V was pared by 4 bases and J by 7 bases, with 17 bases between. This CDR3 is CASSKEGHSGNIQYF. The CDR3 DNA reads TGTGCCAGTAGTAAAGAGGGCCATTCGGGGAACATTCAGTACTTC.

This rearrangement joins TRBV5-4 to TRBJ2-7; D may be TRBD1 (6 bases). In germline, CDR1 is SGHNT, CDR2 YYREEE (reference sequence). CDR3 length equals 12 residues. Trimming removed 4 bases at V and 4 bases at J, with 9 bases between. CDR3 in DNA: TGTGCCAGCAGCGTAGGGGGATACGAGCAGTACTTC. This encodes CASSVGGYEQYF.

This rearrangement joins TRBV27 to TRBJ1-1; possibly TRBD1 for D (6 bases). V dropped 5 bases and J dropped 0 bases, with 10 bases sitting between them. Germline V CDR1 and CDR2: MNHEY, SMNVEV (reference sequence). The CDR3 is 14 amino acids. The CDR3 loop is CASSQDRLNTEAFF. The CDR3 region has the DNA TGTGCCAGCAGTCAAGACAGGCTGAACACTGAAGCTTTCTTT.

The chain couples TRBV7-9 to TRBJ1-1; D perhaps matches TRBD1 (6 bases). The CDR3 has 17 residues. The V and J ends lost 4 bases and 4 bases respectively, with 22 bases between them. From germline, CDR1 is SEHNR and CDR2 FQNEAQ (reference sequence). The CDR3 coding sequence is TGTGCCAGCAGCTCAAATCCGGGAGGGGGAGTTAGCACTGAAGCTTTCTTT. It codes for CASSSNPGGGVSTEAFF.

The chain employs TRBV7-9 and TRBJ2-1; D not certain. Trimming cost V 10 bases and J 15 bases, with 10 bases left between them. CDR3 length: 8 amino acids. CDR1 and CDR2 from the germline V gene are SEHNR and FQNEAQ (reference sequence). As DNA, the CDR3 is TGTGCCACCAAAGAAGCGTTCTTC. Protein: CATKEAFF.

This clone has just a few counts. CDR3 sequence reads: CASSFYRTGETGELFF. The CDR3 nucleotides are TGTGCCAGCAGTTTCTACAGGACAGGGGAGACCGGGGAGCTGTTTTTT. V is TRBV27 and J is TRBJ2-2; 9 bases are shared with TRBD1. Trimming cost V 3 bases and J 5 bases; bases outside gene matches: 7. CDR3 length: 16 amino acids. CDR1 is MNHEY, CDR2 SMNVEV, per germline (reference sequence).

The chain has TRBV27 and TRBJ1-5, with D unclear. The V and J ends lost 5 bases and 0 bases respectively, with 8 bases between them. This CDR3 has 14 amino acids. Germline V gene sequence: CDR1 MNHEY, CDR2 SMNVEV (reference sequence). CDR3 in amino acids: CASSPRDSNQPQHF. As DNA, the CDR3 is TGTGCCAGCAGTCCACGGGATAGCAATCAGCCCCAGCATTTT.

The rearrangement uses TRBV30 and TRBJ1-2, with D hard to call. V gave up 3 bases and J gave up 2 bases, with 4 bases separating them. The CDR3 sequence is 11 residues long. Germline-derived CDR1 and CDR2 are GTSNPN and SVGIG (reference sequence). In DNA form, the CDR3 reads TGTGCCTGGAGCCTAAACTATGGCTACACCTTC. The encoded protein is CAWSLNYGYTF.

The chain recombines TRBV19 with TRBJ2-3; 12 nucleotides match TRBD2. With 6 bases clipped from V and 4 bases from J, the junction kept 2 bases outside the gene matches. The germline V gene encodes CDR1 LNHDA and CDR2 SQIVND (reference sequence). This CDR3 has 14 residues. The DNA of the CDR3 is TGTGCCAGTAGCCGACTAGCGGGGGCAGATACGCAGTATTTT. Protein sequence: CASSRLAGADTQYF.

The rearrangement uses TRBV6-5 and TRBJ1-2, with TRBD1 as a possible D gene (6 bases). The germline V and J ends were trimmed by 8 bases and 7 bases, with 20 bases remaining between them. Looked up from germline, CDR1 is MNHEY and CDR2 is SVGAGI. The CDR3 length is 14 residues. The CDR3 nucleotides read TGTGCCAGCCTAAAAACAGGGAAAGGGTCTGGCTACACCTTC. Amino acid sequence: CASLKTGKGSGYTF.

The chain carries TRBV3-1 (or the pseudogene TRBV3-2) and TRBJ1-4, with a weak D call TRBD1 (5 bases). V was trimmed by 3 bases and J by 3 bases, leaving 14 bases between them. This CDR3 is 16 amino acids long. Germline CDR1 reads LGHDT; CDR2 reads YNNKEL (reference sequence). In nucleotides, the CDR3 is TGTGCCAGCAGCCATGGGGCCACGGTACCTAATGAAAAACTGTTTTTT. Its protein is CASSHGATVPNEKLFF.

The table lists this clone with many counts. The chain has TRBV3-1 (or the pseudogene TRBV3-2) and TRBJ1-4, with D possibly TRBD1 on 6 matching bases. V was shortened by 3 bases and J by 0 bases, with 11 bases between the two germline ends. Germline V gives CDR1 LGHDT, CDR2 YNNKEL (reference sequence). This CDR3 is built from 16 residues. The CDR3 here is CASSQTGRSTNEKLFF. CDR3 in DNA: TGTGCCAGCAGCCAGACAGGACGGTCAACTAATGAAAAACTGTTTTTT.

This rearrangement joins TRBV9 to TRBJ1-1, with TRBD1 matching over 10 bases. V lost 4 bases, J lost 5 bases, and 8 bases stayed unmatched. The CDR3 runs to 15 residues. In germline, CDR1 is SGDLS, CDR2 YYNGEE. CDR3 amino acids: CASSTQTGGRTEAFF. CDR3 nucleotides: TGTGCCAGCAGCACCCAGACAGGGGGCAGAACTGAAGCTTTCTTT.

V and J are TRBV28 and TRBJ2-3; 7 bases align to TRBD1. V was pared by 5 bases and J by 2 bases, with 13 bases of the junction left unmatched. Germline values: CDR1 MDHEN, CDR2 SYDVKM. The CDR3 covers 17 residues. CDR3 sequence reads: CASSGQDALGTTDTQYF. The CDR3 nucleotides are TGTGCCAGCAGTGGACAGGACGCCTTAGGGACCACAGATACGCAGTATTTT.

This chain connects TRBV28 to TRBJ2-4, with TRBD2 identical over 9 bases. The CDR3 sequence is 14 residues long. The V gene end was trimmed by 8 bases and the J gene end by 5 bases; junction bases not matched to a gene: 7. Germline-derived CDR1 and CDR2 are MDHEN and SYDVKM. In DNA, the CDR3 is TGTGCCAGCTTTAGCGGGAGTGGGGAAAACATTCAGTACTTC. Translating it yields CASFSGSGENIQYF.